These 25 T cell receptor beta chains were sequenced from one sample in a study of identical twins. TCRdb independently ran MiXCR on the 5' RACE reads; one entry per CDR3 protein. Here the sample spans more than 650,000 distinct CDR3 sequences, around 5.7% being singletons. The sample was naive T cells sorted from blood. These receptors came from a man aged 18-30 years in good health.

J is TRBJ2-2 and V is TRBV5-5; TRBD2 might be the D (6 bases). The CDR3 sequence is 14 residues long. Germline V gene lookup returns CDR1 SGHKS and CDR2 YYEKEE (reference sequence). Trimming took 5 bases from V and 3 from J, leaving 11 bases between them. The CDR3 DNA is TGTGCCAGCAGTCGGGACTCCCACACCGGGGAGCTGTTTTTT. Protein product: CASSRDSHTGELFF. Drawing the rest from reference TRBV5-5 and TRBJ2-2, the complete variable domain is DAGVTQSPTHLIKTRGQQVTLRCSPISGHKSVSWYQQVLGQGPQFIFQYYEKEERGRGNFPDRFSARQFPNYSSELNVNALLLGDSALYLCASSRDSHTGELFFGEGSRLTVL.

Worth noting for this clonotype: A much larger clone sits a single nucleotide away, making a read error possible. The chain uses TRBV6-5 and TRBJ1-1, with D perhaps matching TRBD1 (5 bases). The germline CDR1 and CDR2 sequences are MNHEY and SVGAGI. The CDR3 spans 14 residues. V lost 0 bases, J lost 8 bases, and 13 bases lay in between. The CDR3 sequence: CASSYSDGGLEAFF. The CDR3 DNA sequence: TGTGCCAGCAGTTACTCGGACGGGGGTTTAGAAGCTTTCTTT.

The sample holds a few counts of this clonotype. CDR3 loop: CASSPLGGGYTF. The CDR3 nucleotides read TGTGCCAGCAGTCCCCTCGGGGGTGGCTACACCTTC. The rearrangement joins TRBV27 to TRBJ1-2; D is perhaps TRBD1 (5 bases). CDR3 length: 12 residues. The germline V gene encodes CDR1 MNHEY and CDR2 SMNVEV (reference sequence). V lost 5 bases and J lost 7, with 11 bases in between.

There are a few counts of this clonotype. V gene TRBV12-3 or TRBV12-4 combines with J gene TRBJ2-3; a weak D match, TRBD2 (5 bases). V was pared by 3 bases and J by 9 bases, with 13 bases between. This CDR3 comprises 13 residues. DNA of the CDR3: TGTGCCAGCAGTTTCGACTCGGGGTACACGCAGTATTTT. This translates into CASSFDSGYTQYF.

The V gene is TRBV12-3 or TRBV12-4, the J gene TRBJ2-1; 7 bases line up with TRBD2. There are 14 residues in the CDR3. V lost 3 bases and J lost 9; bases outside the gene matches: 8. The CDR3 sequence is CASSFGDSGLEQFF. The DNA of the CDR3 is TGTGCCAGCAGTTTCGGGGATAGCGGGCTTGAGCAGTTCTTC.

This clonotype occurred a few times. The chain recombines TRBV5-1 with TRBJ1-1; D remains unclear. Germline assignment: CDR1 SGHRS and CDR2 YFSETQ. The germline V and J ends were trimmed by 10 bases and 1 base, with 17 bases remaining between them. CDR3 size: 14 residues. DNA for the CDR3: TGCGCCTCGACTAGGGAACCAGCGAACACTGAAGCTTTCTTT. Translation gives CASTREPANTEAFF.

This rearrangement joins TRBV20-1 to TRBJ1-6; D is possibly TRBD1 (5 bases). V was cut by 4 bases and J by 6 bases, with 10 bases left in between. The CDR3 runs 13 residues. CDR1 is DFQATT and CDR2 is SNEGSKA in the germline V gene (reference sequence). The DNA for the CDR3 is TGCAGTGCTACCCTGACAGCTAATTCACCCCTCCACTTT. Its translation is CSATLTANSPLHF.

This clonotype was picked up many times. The V and J genes are TRBV15 and TRBJ2-2; 7 bases match TRBD1. CDR3 length equals 14 residues. Trimming at V came to 6 bases and at J to 3 bases, leaving 4 bases not matched to a gene. The V gene's germline CDR1 is LNHNV and CDR2 YYDKDF (reference sequence). This CDR3 reads CATRGTVDTGELFF. Written as DNA, the CDR3 is TGTGCCACCAGGGGGACAGTTGACACCGGGGAGCTGTTTTTT.

This clonotype was observed a few times. The chain combines TRBV20-1 with TRBJ2-7; D may be TRBD1 or TRBD2 (5 bases each). The V gene lost 6 bases and the J gene lost 5 bases, with 17 bases spanning the gap. The length of the CDR3 is 13 residues. CDR1 and CDR2 from the germline V gene are DFQATT and SNEGSKA (reference sequence). The DNA for the CDR3 is TGCAGTGCAGGAGGAGGACACGGCCACGAGCAGTACTTC. Translating it yields CSAGGGHGHEQYF.

The chain joins TRBV5-1 to TRBJ2-1, with 8 bases lining up with TRBD2. Germline values: CDR1 SGHRS, CDR2 YFSETQ. The CDR3 spans 17 residues. The J segment lost 8 bases and the V segment lost 0 bases, leaving 13 bases of the junction unmatched. The chain's CDR3 is CASSLGPPLTSGDEQFF. The CDR3 nucleotides read TGCGCCAGCAGCTTGGGACCCCCACTTACTAGCGGCGATGAGCAGTTCTTC. Using reference TRBV5-1 and TRBJ2-1 for the parts outside the CDR3, the full variable domain is KAGVTQTPRYLIKTRGQQVTLSCSPISGHRSVSWYQQTPGQGLQFLFEYFSETQRNKGNFPGRFSGRQFSNSRSEMNVSTLELGDSALYLCASSLGPPLTSGDEQFFGPGTRLTVL.

At least ten counts were recorded for this clonotype. The genes are TRBV5-6 and TRBJ1-6, with D possibly TRBD1 on 5 matching bases. The CDR3 covers 15 residues. Trimming removed 0 bases at V and 7 bases at J, with 11 bases between. Germline V gene sequence: CDR1 SGHDT, CDR2 YYEEEE. CDR3 nucleotides: TGTGCCAGCAGCTTGGAGGCAGGGAGGAATTCACCCCTCCACTTT. It codes for CASSLEAGRNSPLHF. Full variable domain (missing parts from reference TRBV5-6 and TRBJ1-6): DAGVTQSPTHLIKTRGQQVTLRCSPKSGHDTVSWYQQALGQGPQFIFQYYEEEERQRGNFPDRFSGHQFPNYSSELNVNALLLGDSALYLCASSLEAGRNSPLHFGNGTRLTVT.

This clonotype appeared a few times. J is TRBJ1-2 and V is TRBV6-2 or TRBV6-3; a possible D gene is TRBD1 (5 bases). The CDR3 has 13 residues. With 0 bases removed from V and 4 bases from J, the gap between germline ends came to 6 bases. Germline V gives CDR1 MNHEY, CDR2 SVGEGT. Here the CDR3 DNA reads TGTGCCAGCAGTTACTCCAGGGCCTATGGCTACACCTTC. It translates to CASSYSRAYGYTF.

This clonotype has more than one count but fewer than ten. V is TRBV6-1 and J is TRBJ1-4, with TRBD1 identical over 7 bases. CDR1 MNHNS and CDR2 SASEGT come from the germline V gene. Losses at the gene ends were 7 bases for V and 7 bases for J; bases not matched to a gene: 9. The CDR3 loop spans 14 amino acids. CDR3 residues: CASKPPGQSEKLFF. The DNA of the CDR3 is TGTGCCAGCAAACCCCCGGGACAGAGTGAAAAACTGTTTTTT.

This clonotype was detected many times. This rearrangement joins TRBV20-1 to TRBJ2-3; 12 bases are shared with TRBD2. J was trimmed by 6 bases and V by 0 bases; bases with no gene match: 4. Germline CDR1 DFQATT, CDR2 SNEGSKA (reference sequence). CDR3 length: 15 amino acids. The CDR3 region is CSARDPTSGSDTQYF. The CDR3 region has the DNA TGCAGTGCTAGAGATCCGACTAGCGGGAGTGATACGCAGTATTTT.

This clonotype was seen many times. V and J are TRBV29-1 and TRBJ1-2; no clear D gene. This CDR3 region has 13 residues. CDR1 and CDR2 from the germline V gene are SQVTM and ANQGSEA. Trimming took 5 bases from V and 0 from J, leaving 10 bases between them. CDR3 DNA: TGCAGCGTTAAACACCCAGCTAACTATGGCTACACCTTC. It codes for CSVKHPANYGYTF.

This clonotype was seen at least ten times. The chain has TRBV12-3 or TRBV12-4 and TRBJ1-2; D is uncertain. Trimming took 7 bases from V and 1 from J, leaving 19 bases between them. CDR3 size: 16 residues. This CDR3 reads CASNFGPRVGNYGYTF. The DNA of the CDR3 is TGTGCCAGCAACTTCGGGCCGCGGGTCGGTAACTATGGCTACACCTTC.

In this sample, this clonotype turned up many times. The V gene is TRBV12-3 or TRBV12-4, the J gene TRBJ2-7, with D unclear. There are 14 residues in the CDR3. Trimming stripped 6 bases from V and 4 bases from J, with 16 bases between. The CDR3 reads CASREGNIGYEQYF. CDR3 sequence (DNA): TGTGCCAGCAGAGAAGGGAACATAGGTTACGAGCAGTACTTC.

CDR3 amino acids: CATSELRDIFQETQYF. CDR3 nucleotides: TGTGCCACCAGCGAACTCCGGGACATTTTCCAAGAGACCCAGTACTTC. The rearrangement joins TRBV15 to TRBJ2-5, with D possibly matching TRBD1 (6 bases). V dropped 5 bases and J dropped 1 base, with 17 bases sitting between them. Germline V gene sequence: CDR1 LNHNV, CDR2 YYDKDF (reference sequence). The CDR3 sequence is 16 residues long.

This clonotype was recorded at least ten times. The chain recombines TRBV7-9 with TRBJ1-2, with unresolved D. With 2 bases removed from V and 4 bases from J, the gap between germline ends came to 8 bases. This CDR3 region has 13 residues. CDR1 and CDR2 (germline): SEHNR, FQNEAQ (reference sequence). CDR3 region: CASSLQTAYGYTF. CDR3 DNA sequence: TGTGCCAGCAGCTTACAAACAGCCTATGGCTACACCTTC.

This clonotype came up many times. The V and J genes are TRBV15 and TRBJ2-1; TRBD2 matches 7 bases. V shed 0 bases and J 10 bases; nucleotides not matched to a gene: 12. The CDR3 consists of 16 residues. The germline V gene encodes CDR1 LNHNV and CDR2 YYDKDF (reference sequence). Written as DNA, the CDR3 is TGTGCCACCAGCAGAGATTTGGGGGGAGGGCCGTGGGAGCAGTTCTTC. This sequence encodes CATSRDLGGGPWEQFF.

V usage is TRBV28 and J usage is TRBJ2-7; 8 nucleotides align to TRBD1. The CDR3 runs to 12 residues. V shed 8 bases and J 3 bases; nucleotides not matched to a gene: 3. The germline V gene encodes CDR1 MDHEN and CDR2 SYDVKM. This CDR3 reads CASGTGHYEQYF. The CDR3 nucleotides are TGTGCCAGCGGGACAGGACACTACGAGCAGTACTTC.

The gene calls are TRBV19 and TRBJ2-3, with D perhaps matching TRBD1 (6 bases). CDR1 and CDR2 (germline): LNHDA, SQIVND (reference sequence). V lost 4 bases, J lost 10 bases, and 15 bases lay in between. This CDR3 is 13 amino acids long. The CDR3 DNA reads as TGTGCCAGTAGTACAAAACAGGGTAATGCGCAGTATTTT. Amino acids: CASSTKQGNAQYF.

This clonotype showed up just a few times. This chain uses TRBV3-1 with TRBJ2-7; weak D call: TRBD2 (6 bases). In germline, CDR1 is LGHDT, CDR2 YNNKEL (reference sequence). Trimming left V 1 base short and J 3 bases short, with 10 bases between. This CDR3 has 14 residues. CDR3 sequence (DNA): TGTGCCAGCAGCCAAGGACTAGAGGGCTACGAGCAGTACTTC. Translation: CASSQGLEGYEQYF.

The rearrangement uses TRBV2 and TRBJ1-1; 7 bases map to TRBD1. Germline-derived CDR1 and CDR2 are SNHLY and FYNNEI. V gave up 6 bases and J gave up 3 bases; unmatched junction bases: 7. The CDR3 loop spans 14 amino acids. The CDR3 DNA is TGTGCCAGCAGAAAGGGGGCGGCGGACACTGAAGCTTTCTTT. Its protein is CASRKGAADTEAFF. Filled out from reference TRBV2 and TRBJ1-1, the complete variable domain reads EPEVTQTPSHQVTQMGQEVILRCVPISNHLYFYWYRQILGQKVEFLVSFYNNEISEKSEIFDDQFSVERPDGSNFTLKIRSTKLEDSAMYFCASRKGAADTEAFFGQGTRLTVV.

This clonotype was picked up many times. The V call is TRBV12-3 or TRBV12-4, the J call TRBJ2-4; 13 bases line up with TRBD2. The CDR3 is 19 residues long. Unmatched junction bases numbered 19, after V lost 5 bases and J lost 9 bases. For the CDR3, the DNA is TGTGCCAGCAGTGAACTAGCGGGAGGGCTTGGCGCGCGTCGGGCCATTCAGTACTTC. Its translation: CASSELAGGLGARRAIQYF.